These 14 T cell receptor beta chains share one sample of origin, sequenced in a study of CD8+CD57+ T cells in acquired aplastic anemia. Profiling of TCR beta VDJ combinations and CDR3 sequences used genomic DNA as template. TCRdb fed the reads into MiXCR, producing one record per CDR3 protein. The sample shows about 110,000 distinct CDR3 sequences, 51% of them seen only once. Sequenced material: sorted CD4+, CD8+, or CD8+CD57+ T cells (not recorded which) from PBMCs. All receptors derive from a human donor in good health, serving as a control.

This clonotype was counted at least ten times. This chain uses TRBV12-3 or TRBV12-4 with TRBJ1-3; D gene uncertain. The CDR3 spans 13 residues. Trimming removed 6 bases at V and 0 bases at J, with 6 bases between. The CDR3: CASRGNSGNTIYF. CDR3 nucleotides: TGTGCCAGCAGGGGCAACTCTGGAAACACCATATATTTT.

CDR3 nucleotide sequence: TGTGCCACCAGCAGAGAGGACAGGGGAAACGAGCAGTACTTC. This encodes CATSREDRGNEQYF. The chain carries TRBV15 and TRBJ2-7; 9 positions match TRBD1. The germline CDR1 and CDR2 sequences are LNHNV and YYDKDF (reference sequence). This CDR3 contains 14 residues. V trimming: 0 bases; J trimming: 5 bases; junction bases outside the gene matches: 2.

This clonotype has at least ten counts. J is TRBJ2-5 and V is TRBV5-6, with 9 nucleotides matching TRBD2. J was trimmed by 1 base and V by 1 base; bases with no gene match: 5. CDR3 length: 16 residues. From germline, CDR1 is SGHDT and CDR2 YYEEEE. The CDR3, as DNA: TGTGCCAGCAGCTTGTTAGCGGGGGCAAGCCAAGAGACCCAGTACTTC. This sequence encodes CASSLLAGASQETQYF.

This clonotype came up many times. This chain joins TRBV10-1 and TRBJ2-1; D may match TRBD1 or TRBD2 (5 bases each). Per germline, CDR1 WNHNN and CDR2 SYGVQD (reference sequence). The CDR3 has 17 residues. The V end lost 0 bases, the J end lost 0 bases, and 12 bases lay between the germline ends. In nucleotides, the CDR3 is TGCGCCAGCAGTGAGTCTACGGGGCTGAGCTCCTACAATGAGCAGTTCTTC. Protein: CASSESTGLSSYNEQFF.

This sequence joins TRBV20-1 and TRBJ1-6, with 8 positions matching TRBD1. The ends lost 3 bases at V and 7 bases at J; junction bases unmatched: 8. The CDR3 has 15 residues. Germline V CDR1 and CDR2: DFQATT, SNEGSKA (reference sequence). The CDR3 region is CSASQGQGWNSPLHF. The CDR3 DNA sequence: TGCAGTGCTAGTCAAGGACAGGGTTGGAATTCACCCCTCCACTTT.

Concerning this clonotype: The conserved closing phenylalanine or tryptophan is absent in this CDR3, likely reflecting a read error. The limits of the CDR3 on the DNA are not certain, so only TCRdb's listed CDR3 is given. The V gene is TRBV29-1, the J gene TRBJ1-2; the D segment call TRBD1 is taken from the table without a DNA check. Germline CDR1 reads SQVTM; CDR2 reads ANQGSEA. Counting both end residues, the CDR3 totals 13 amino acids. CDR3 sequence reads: CSVEEAGVEGYAL.

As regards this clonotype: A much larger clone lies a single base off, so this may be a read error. The CDR3 region has the DNA TGTGTCACCAGCAGGGAACAGGGGACCTACGAGCAGTACTTC. Its protein is CVTSREQGTYEQYF. This chain joins TRBV15 and TRBJ2-7, with 7 nucleotides matching TRBD1. This CDR3 contains 14 residues. Germline V gene sequence: CDR1 LNHNV, CDR2 YYDKDF (reference sequence). The variable domain in full, completed from reference TRBV15 and TRBJ2-7, reads DAMVIQNPRYQVTQFGKPVTLSCSQTLNHNVMYWYQQKSSQAPKLLFHYYDKDFNNEADTPDNFQSRRPNTSFCFLDIRSPGLGDTAMYLCVTSREQGTYEQYFGPGTRLTVT.

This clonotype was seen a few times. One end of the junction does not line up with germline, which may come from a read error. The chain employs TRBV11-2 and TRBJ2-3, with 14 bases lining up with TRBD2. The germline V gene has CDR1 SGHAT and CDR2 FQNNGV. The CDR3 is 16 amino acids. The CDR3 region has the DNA TGTGCCGGCAGCTATGGACTAGCGGGGGGCGCAGATACGCAGTATTTT. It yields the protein CAGSYGLAGGADTQYF.

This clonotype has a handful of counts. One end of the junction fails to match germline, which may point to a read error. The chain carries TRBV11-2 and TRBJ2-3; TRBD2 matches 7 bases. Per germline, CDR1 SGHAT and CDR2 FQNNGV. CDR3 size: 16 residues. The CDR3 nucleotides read TGTGCCAGCAGCGCGAGGTGGGGAGGGTTCACAGATACGCGGTATTTT. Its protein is CASSARWGGFTDTRYF.

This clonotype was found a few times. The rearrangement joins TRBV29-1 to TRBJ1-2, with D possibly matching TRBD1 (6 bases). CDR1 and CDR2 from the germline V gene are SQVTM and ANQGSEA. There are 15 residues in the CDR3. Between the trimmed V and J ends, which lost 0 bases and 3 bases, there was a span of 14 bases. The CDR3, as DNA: TGCAGCGTTGAAGAGGGGCAGGGGCGATACTATGGCTACACCTTC. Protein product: CSVEEGQGRYYGYTF.

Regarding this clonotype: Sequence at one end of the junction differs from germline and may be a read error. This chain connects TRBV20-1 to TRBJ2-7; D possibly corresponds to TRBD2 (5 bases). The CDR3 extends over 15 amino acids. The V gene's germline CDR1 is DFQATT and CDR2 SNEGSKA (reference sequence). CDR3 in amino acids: CRARDQSGNLDEQYF. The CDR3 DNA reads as TGCAGAGCTAGAGATCAGTCGGGAAACCTCGACGAGCAGTACTTC.

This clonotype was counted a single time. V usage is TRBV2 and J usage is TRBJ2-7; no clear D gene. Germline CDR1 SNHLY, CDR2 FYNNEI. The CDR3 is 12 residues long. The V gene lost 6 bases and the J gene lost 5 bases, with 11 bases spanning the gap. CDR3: CASSRPSDEQYF. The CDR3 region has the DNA TGTGCCAGCAGCCGACCTAGTGACGAGCAGTACTTC.

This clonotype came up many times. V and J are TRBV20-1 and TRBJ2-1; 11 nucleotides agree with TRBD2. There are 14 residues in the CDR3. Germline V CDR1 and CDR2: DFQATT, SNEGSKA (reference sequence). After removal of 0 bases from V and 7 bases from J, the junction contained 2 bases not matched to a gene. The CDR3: CSAREIAGGNEQFF. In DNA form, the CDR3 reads TGCAGTGCTAGAGAGATAGCGGGGGGGAATGAGCAGTTCTTC.

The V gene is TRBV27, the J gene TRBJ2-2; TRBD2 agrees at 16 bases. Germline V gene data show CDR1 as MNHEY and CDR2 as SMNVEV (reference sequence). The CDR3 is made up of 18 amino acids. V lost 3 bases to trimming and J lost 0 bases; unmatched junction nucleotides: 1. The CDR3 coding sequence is TGTGCCAGCAGTTTCGGGACTAGCGGGGGGGCGAACACCGGGGAGCTGTTTTTT. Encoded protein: CASSFGTSGGANTGELFF.